This T cell receptor beta chain was recorded in a study of monozygotic twins with inflammatory bowel disease. From germline, CDR1 is LNHDA and CDR2 SQIVND (reference sequence). The CDR3 consists of 14 residues. Concerning this clonotype itself: The antigen is unknown.

TCRdb re-called the 5' RACE reads and gives one entry per CDR3 protein, without DNA. The table gives 400,000 or so distinct CDR3 sequences; the top ten clones make up 2% to 3% of it. General study points: A lone strong IBD-associated signal or clonotype found no support.

The sequence derives from a human donor with ulcerative colitis or Crohn's disease, or a healthy co-twin of an affected twin (not recorded which). The genes are TRBV19 and TRBJ2-1; the TCRdb D gene call, TRBD1, has no DNA to confirm it. The sequenced sample was blood. CDR3 residues: CASSGSGSRNEQFF.